This TCR beta chain appears in the sequencing data of a study of identical twins. The study's findings and limits: Sharing of beta out-of-frame sequences by twins showed a weaker excess.

Details on this clonotype: The antigen is unknown.

TCRdb reprocessed the 5' RACE reads with MiXCR, giving one entry per CDR3 protein. This sample has hundreds of thousands of distinct CDR3 sequences, with 20% to 25% found just once. The same sample was also used in a study of T cells expressing NK-cell markers. From that second work: In several experiments, sorting was restricted to alpha-beta TCR T cells by an anti-gamma-delta TCR antibody.

The source of this sequence is a woman younger than 35 in good health. Sequencing was done on a sample of CD4+ T cells sorted from blood.

The CDR3 region has the DNA TGTGCCAGCAGCTTTACTAGCGGGGACGGGAATGAGCAGTTCTTC. As protein: CASSFTSGDGNEQFF. The V and J genes are TRBV6-2 or TRBV6-3 and TRBJ2-1; 10 bases are a match to TRBD2. The CDR3 consists of 15 residues. J was trimmed by 7 bases and V by 6 bases; bases with no gene match: 9. In germline, CDR1 is MNHEY, CDR2 SVGEGT.